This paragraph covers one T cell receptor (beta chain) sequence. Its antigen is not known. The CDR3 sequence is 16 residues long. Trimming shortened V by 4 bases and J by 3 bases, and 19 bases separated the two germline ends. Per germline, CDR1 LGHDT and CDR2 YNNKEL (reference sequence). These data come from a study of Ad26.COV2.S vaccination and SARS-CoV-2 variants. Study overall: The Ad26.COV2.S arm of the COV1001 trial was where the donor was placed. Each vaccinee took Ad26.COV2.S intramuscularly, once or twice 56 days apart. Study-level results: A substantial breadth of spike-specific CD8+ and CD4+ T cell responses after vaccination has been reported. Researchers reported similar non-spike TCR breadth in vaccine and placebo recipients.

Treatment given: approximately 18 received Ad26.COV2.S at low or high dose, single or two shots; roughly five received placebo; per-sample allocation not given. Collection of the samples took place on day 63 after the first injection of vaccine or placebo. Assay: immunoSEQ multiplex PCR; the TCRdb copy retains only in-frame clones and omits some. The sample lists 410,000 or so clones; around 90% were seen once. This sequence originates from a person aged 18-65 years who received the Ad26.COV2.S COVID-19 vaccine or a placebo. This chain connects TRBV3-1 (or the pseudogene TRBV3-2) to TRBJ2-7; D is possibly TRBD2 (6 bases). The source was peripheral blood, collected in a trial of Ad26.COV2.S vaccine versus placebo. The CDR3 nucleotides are TGTGCCAGCAGCCCCCCAAGATCGCGGGATATCTACGAGCAGTACTTC. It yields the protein CASSPPRSRDIYEQYF.